These 22 T cell receptor beta chains were all obtained from the same sample, sequenced in a study of blood T cells in healthy people across ages. Next came a second PCR, run for about 6 to 11 cycles, which used a sample-barcoded 5' primer along with a J-beta primer mix. MiXCR, applied by TCRdb to the 5' RACE reads, yields one record per CDR3 protein. Among hundreds of thousands of distinct CDR3 sequences listed, around half were seen once. Sequenced material: blood. The receptors come from a man of 80 years or more in good health.

This clonotype was detected a few times. The V call is TRBV10-3, the J call TRBJ2-5, with a weak D call TRBD1 (7 bases). The J call may be wrong; the DNA end is better matched by TRBJ2-7. The CDR3 totals 16 residues. Germline assignment: CDR1 ENHRY and CDR2 SYGVKD. This chain's CDR3 is CAISVGVQGGFHEQYF. CDR3 in DNA: TGTGCCATCAGTGTCGGGGTTCAGGGGGGTTTCCACGAGCAGTACTTC.

In this sample, this clonotype turned up a few times. The rearrangement uses TRBV7-9 and TRBJ2-1; D gene uncertain. The germline V gene has CDR1 SEHNR and CDR2 FQNEAQ (reference sequence). V was shortened by 1 base and J by 4 bases, with 11 bases between the two germline ends. This CDR3 comprises 15 residues. DNA for the CDR3: TGTGCCAGCAGCTTAGTTTGGTCTACGTACAATGAGCAGTTCTTC. Protein product: CASSLVWSTYNEQFF.

This chain connects TRBV6-6 to TRBJ2-5; either TRBD1 or TRBD2 may fit D (5 bases each). CDR1 is MNHNY and CDR2 is SVGAGI in the germline V gene (reference sequence). This CDR3 contains 15 residues. V lost 6 bases to trimming and J lost 3 bases, with 17 bases between them. The CDR3 DNA sequence: TGTGCCAGCAGGGAAAATCGGGACGTAAAAGAGACCCAGTACTTC. It translates to CASRENRDVKETQYF.

The rearrangement joins TRBV12-3 or TRBV12-4 to TRBJ2-7; no clear D gene. The J call may be mistaken, given a closer DNA end match to TRBJ2-5. The CDR3 has 15 residues. This chain's CDR3 is CASSLGGLVEETQYF. The DNA of the CDR3 is TGTGCCAGCAGTTTAGGTGGATTGGTTGAGGAGACCCAGTACTTC.

DNA of the CDR3: TGTGCCAGCAGTTCCCGACTAGCGGGAGTTTTCTACGAGCAGTACTTC. Protein: CASSSRLAGVFYEQYF. The chain joins TRBV28 to TRBJ2-5; 12 bases are shared with TRBD2. The J call could be wrong; TRBJ2-7 is a better fit for the DNA end. CDR1 is MDHEN and CDR2 is SYDVKM in the germline V gene. This CDR3 spans 16 amino acids.

CDR3 protein: CASSLGGLAGGQYQETQYF. CDR3 nucleotide sequence: TGCGCCAGCAGCTTGGGAGGACTAGCGGGAGGGCAGTACCAAGAGACCCAGTACTTC. The rearrangement uses TRBV5-1 and TRBJ2-5, with 15 bases that match TRBD2. In germline, CDR1 is SGHRS, CDR2 YFSETQ. This CDR3 spans 19 amino acids. J was trimmed by 0 bases and V by 0 bases; bases with no gene match: 6. Together with reference TRBV5-1 and TRBJ2-5, the CDR3 gives the full variable domain: KAGVTQTPRYLIKTRGQQVTLSCSPISGHRSVSWYQQTPGQGLQFLFEYFSETQRNKGNFPGRFSGRQFSNSRSEMNVSTLELGDSALYLCASSLGGLAGGQYQETQYFGPGTRLLVL.

This clonotype was counted a few times. The CDR3 protein is CASSLLGGAAFF. The CDR3 region has the DNA TGTGCCAGCAGTTTACTGGGAGGGGCGGCTTTCTTT. The rearrangement joins TRBV28 to TRBJ1-1; D might be TRBD1 (5 bases). CDR1 is MDHEN and CDR2 is SYDVKM in the germline V gene. CDR3 size: 12 residues. The ends were cut back, 2 bases at V and 11 bases at J, with 12 bases in the middle.

This clonotype was recorded a few times. The genes are TRBV6-1 and TRBJ1-5; TRBD1 agrees at 8 bases. Germline CDR1 reads MNHNS; CDR2 reads SASEGT. The V and J ends lost 6 bases and 5 bases, in that order; junction bases with no gene match: 6. The CDR3 runs 14 residues. CDR3 sequence (DNA): TGTGCCAGCAGAGAACAGGGGGGATATCAGCCCCAGCATTTT. Translation gives CASREQGGYQPQHF.

The V call is TRBV2, the J call TRBJ2-1; 9 bases fit TRBD2. Germline assignment: CDR1 SNHLY and CDR2 FYNNEI. The trim removed 6 bases at V and 6 bases at J, leaving 6 bases unmatched. CDR3 length equals 14 residues. The CDR3 sequence: CASRVAGALNEQFF. DNA of the CDR3: TGTGCCAGCAGGGTAGCGGGAGCACTCAATGAGCAGTTCTTC.

This clonotype was seen many times. The chain combines TRBV12-3 or TRBV12-4 with TRBJ2-5, with D perhaps TRBD1 (5 bases). This CDR3 contains 13 residues. V was clipped by 8 bases and J by 4 bases, with 14 bases between them. DNA of the CDR3: TGTGCCAGCCGAGACAGTAACTCAGAGACCCAGTACTTC. This codes for CASRDSNSETQYF.

Many counts were recorded for this clonotype. Just one base apart from a much larger clone, this may be a read error. CDR3: CSAVQETYNEQYF. The CDR3 DNA reads TGCAGTGCTGTACAGGAGACCTACAATGAGCAGTACTTC. V usage is TRBV20-1 and J usage is TRBJ2-1, with D maybe TRBD1 (5 bases). The DNA end lines up better with TRBJ2-7; the J call may be wrong. The germline V gene encodes CDR1 DFQATT and CDR2 SNEGSKA (reference sequence). This CDR3 has 13 amino acids.

The V call is TRBV30, the J call TRBJ2-4; 8 bases are a match to TRBD2. Germline loops: CDR1 GTSNPN, CDR2 SVGIG (reference sequence). CDR3 length: 14 amino acids. With V trimmed by 3 bases and J by 0 bases, 1 base remained unmatched. The CDR3 nucleotides read TGTGCCTGGAGCGGGAGGGCAGCCAAAAACATTCAGTACTTC. Translated: CAWSGRAAKNIQYF.

In this sample, this clonotype turned up a few times. The chain employs TRBV6-5 and TRBJ2-5; D is unclear. CDR1 and CDR2 (germline): MNHEY, SVGAGI. The CDR3 length is 11 residues. Trimming cost V 5 bases and J 6 bases, with 7 bases left between them. For the CDR3, the DNA is TGTGCCAGCAGTAGGGAACAGACCCAGTACTTC. Its translation is CASSREQTQYF.

In this sample, this clonotype turned up many times. V is TRBV29-1 and J is TRBJ2-7; D perhaps matches TRBD2 (7 bases). Trimming left V 4 bases short and J 5 bases short, with 18 bases between. The CDR3 consists of 14 residues. CDR1 is SQVTM, CDR2 ANQGSEA, per germline. CDR3 protein: CSVARSGGYDEQYF. The CDR3 nucleotides read TGCAGCGTTGCCCGCTCGGGGGGCTATGACGAGCAGTACTTC.

This clonotype showed up just once. The V call is TRBV20-1, the J call TRBJ1-5; D is unresolved. Germline CDR1 is DFQATT and CDR2 is SNEGSKA (reference sequence). This CDR3 has 15 residues. V was trimmed by 0 bases and J by 0 bases, leaving 9 bases between them. Here the CDR3 reads CSAREAAYSNQPQHF. CDR3 nucleotide sequence: TGCAGTGCTAGAGAGGCGGCTTATAGCAATCAGCCCCAGCATTTT.

The gene calls are TRBV12-3 or TRBV12-4 and TRBJ2-1; possible D gene TRBD2, 6 bases. The CDR3 extends over 15 amino acids. Trimming took 3 bases from V and 4 from J, leaving 13 bases between them. The CDR3 DNA sequence: TGTGCCAGCAGTTTTATGGCGGGACTGTACAATGAGCAGTTCTTC. Residues: CASSFMAGLYNEQFF.

The CDR3 is CASSEDQGAGNTIYF. The CDR3 DNA reads as TGTGCCAGCAGCGAAGACCAAGGGGCTGGAAACACCATATATTTT. This chain links TRBV7-6 with TRBJ1-3, with a possible D match to TRBD1 (5 bases). CDR1 SGHVS and CDR2 FNYEAQ come from the germline V gene. This CDR3 spans 15 amino acids. Trimming stripped 5 bases from V and 2 bases from J, with 13 bases between.

The CDR3 coding sequence is TGCGCCAGCAGCCGGGGACTAGCGGGTAGCTCCTACAATGAGCAGTTCTTC. Protein: CASSRGLAGSSYNEQFF. The chain couples TRBV5-1 to TRBJ2-1; 12 nucleotides align to TRBD2. This CDR3 is built from 17 residues. V lost 4 bases and J lost 0; bases outside the gene matches: 5. Germline V gene data show CDR1 as SGHRS and CDR2 as YFSETQ.

This chain connects TRBV4-2 to TRBJ1-2; a possible D gene is TRBD1 (5 bases). The germline CDR1 and CDR2 sequences are LGHNA and YNFKEQ. The CDR3 runs 15 residues. Trimming cost V 0 bases and J 2 bases, with 10 bases left between them. The DNA of the CDR3 is TGTGCCAGCAGCCAAGAAACAGGACCCAACTATGGCTACACCTTC. Protein sequence: CASSQETGPNYGYTF.

In DNA form, the CDR3 reads TGTGCCTGGAGTGTATTGGGGCAGGGAGTAGGCTACACCTTC. This translates into CAWSVLGQGVGYTF. V gene TRBV30 combines with J gene TRBJ1-2; the D gene is possibly TRBD1 (5 bases). In germline, CDR1 is GTSNPN, CDR2 SVGIG (reference sequence). The V end was cut by 0 bases, the J end by 8 bases, with 16 bases between. This CDR3 contains 14 residues.

The chain uses TRBV18 and TRBJ2-1; a weak D match, TRBD1 (6 bases). Germline CDR1 KGHSH, CDR2 LQKENI. V was trimmed by 2 bases and J by 2 bases, leaving 7 bases between them. The length of the CDR3 is 14 residues. CDR3 sequence reads: CASSPGGPYNEQFF. Here the CDR3 DNA reads TGTGCCAGCTCACCAGGGGGCCCCTACAATGAGCAGTTCTTC.

This clonotype was counted many times. This rearrangement joins TRBV11-2 to TRBJ2-1; 7 positions match TRBD2. The CDR3 consists of 14 residues. The germline CDR1 and CDR2 sequences are SGHAT and FQNNGV. After removal of 2 bases from V and 10 bases from J, the junction contained 8 bases not matched to a gene. In DNA, the CDR3 is TGTGCCAGCAGCTTATCTGCGGGAGTCAGGGAGCAGTTCTTC. This codes for CASSLSAGVREQFF.